The 30 T cell receptor beta chains presented below share a single source sample, sequenced in a study of blood T cell repertoires in COVID-19. Measured with immunoSEQ multiplex PCR; TCRdb has only the in-frame clones, and not every one. The sample contains more than 200,000 clones, less than 90% of which appear only once. Material for sequencing was peripheral blood. Receptor source: a man aged 35 to 55 with acute or convalescent COVID-19.

The chain uses TRBV6-4 and TRBJ1-5, with D possibly matching TRBD1 (6 bases). Germline V gives CDR1 MRHNA, CDR2 SNTAGT. V lost 3 bases to trimming and J lost 7 bases, with 10 bases between them. The CDR3 totals 13 residues. In nucleotides, the CDR3 is TGTGCCAGCAGTGAGCAGGGGCCCCAGCCCCAGCATTTT. Its protein product is CASSEQGPQPQHF.

The V gene is TRBV6-5, the J gene TRBJ1-1; D remains ambiguous. The CDR3 spans 13 residues. The ends were cut back, 7 bases at V and 1 base at J, with 10 bases in the middle. Germline CDR1 reads MNHEY; CDR2 reads SVGAGI. CDR3 in DNA: TGTGCCAGCACCTTAAGCACGAACACTGAAGCTTTCTTT. Translation: CASTLSTNTEAFF.

V usage is TRBV6-1 and J usage is TRBJ2-1, with a weak D call TRBD1 (5 bases). This CDR3 comprises 17 residues. CDR1 MNHNS and CDR2 SASEGT come from the germline V gene. The V gene lost 2 bases and the J gene lost 3 bases, with 17 bases spanning the gap. The CDR3 DNA reads as TGTGCCAGCAGTGAATTCGTGGGGCGGAGCCACTACAATGAGCAGTTCTTC. Protein product: CASSEFVGRSHYNEQFF.

The chain couples TRBV7-3 to TRBJ2-1; 12 bases match TRBD2. This CDR3 spans 15 amino acids. Germline V lookup: CDR1 SGHTA, CDR2 FQGTGA. With 8 bases clipped from V and 8 bases from J, the junction kept 10 bases outside the gene matches. In DNA, the CDR3 is TGTGCCAGCGCACCAGGACTAGCGGGATCCGATGAGCAGTTCTTC. Encoded protein: CASAPGLAGSDEQFF.

This clone appeared once. The gene calls are TRBV28 and TRBJ1-2; 7 positions match TRBD1. CDR1 and CDR2 from the germline V gene are MDHEN and SYDVKM. This CDR3 is built from 15 residues. Trimming at V came to 5 bases and at J to 1 base, leaving 7 bases not matched to a gene. The CDR3 here is CASSPHRGLNYGYTF. The CDR3 coding sequence is TGTGCCAGCAGTCCCCACAGGGGACTTAACTATGGCTACACCTTC.

This clone appeared a few times. This chain joins TRBV6-1 and TRBJ1-2, with 7 bases that match TRBD1. CDR1 is MNHNS, CDR2 SASEGT, per germline. The CDR3 has 12 amino acids. V lost 2 bases and J lost 8; bases outside the gene matches: 2. The CDR3 region is CASSERQGGYTF. In nucleotides, the CDR3 is TGTGCCAGCAGTGAAAGACAGGGCGGCTACACCTTC.

The J gene is TRBJ2-7, the V gene TRBV5-4; 10 bases are a match to TRBD1. The germline V gene encodes CDR1 SGHNT and CDR2 YYREEE (reference sequence). The CDR3 consists of 16 residues. J was trimmed by 2 bases and V by 2 bases; bases with no gene match: 7. The DNA for the CDR3 is TGTGCCAGCAGCTTTATGGGACAGGGGTACGCCTACGAGCAGTACTTC. It encodes CASSFMGQGYAYEQYF.

The chain uses TRBV27 and TRBJ2-1; maybe TRBD2 (6 bases). CDR1 is MNHEY, CDR2 SMNVEV, per germline (reference sequence). The CDR3 is 13 residues long. Trimming left V 6 bases short and J 5 bases short, with 11 bases between. CDR3: CASRSGGNNEQFF. The CDR3, as DNA: TGTGCCAGCAGGTCCGGGGGTAACAATGAGCAGTTCTTC.

The chain recombines TRBV19 with TRBJ1-6; no clear D. The CDR3 has 16 residues. Germline-derived CDR1 and CDR2 are LNHDA and SQIVND (reference sequence). The V and J ends lost 4 bases and 0 bases respectively, with 10 bases between them. The CDR3 nucleotides are TGTGCCAGTAGTACCTCCTCGAGCTCCTATAATTCACCCCTCCACTTT. Translating it yields CASSTSSSSYNSPLHF.

The chain combines TRBV25-1 with TRBJ1-1; TRBD1 matches 11 bases. There are 15 residues in the CDR3. The germline gives CDR1 MGHDK, CDR2 SYGVNS. V was clipped by 6 bases and J by 0 bases; unmatched bases: 3. This CDR3 is CASSGTGGMNTEAFF. CDR3 nucleotides: TGTGCCAGCAGCGGGACAGGGGGTATGAACACTGAAGCTTTCTTT.

The V call is TRBV5-4, the J call TRBJ2-3; D possibly corresponds to TRBD1 (5 bases). Trimming took 0 bases from V and 4 from J, leaving 12 bases between them. Germline CDR1 reads SGHNT; CDR2 reads YYREEE (reference sequence). The CDR3 is made up of 15 amino acids. The CDR3 region is CASSLGGEFSDTQYF. CDR3 in DNA: TGTGCCAGCAGCTTGGGGGGCGAGTTTTCAGATACGCAGTATTTT. The full variable domain, completed using reference TRBV5-4 and TRBJ2-3, is ETGVTQSPTHLIKTRGQQVTLRCSSQSGHNTVSWYQQALGQGPQFIFQYYREEENGRGNFPPRFSGLQFPNYSSELNVNALELDDSALYLCASSLGGEFSDTQYFGPGTRLTVL.

The chain joins TRBV13 to TRBJ2-1; 11 bases fit TRBD2. Germline trimming cut 5 bases from V and 6 bases from J; bases unmatched to any gene: 6. This CDR3 is 15 amino acids long. Germline assignment: CDR1 PRHDT and CDR2 FYEKMQ (reference sequence). The CDR3 DNA reads TGTGCCAGCAGCGCTATAGCGGGGGGGCCCAATGAGCAGTTCTTC. Protein product: CASSAIAGGPNEQFF.

The chain carries TRBV27 and TRBJ2-3; D possibly corresponds to TRBD2 (7 bases). V was cut by 5 bases and J by 3 bases, with 24 bases left in between. Germline-derived CDR1 and CDR2 are MNHEY and SMNVEV (reference sequence). This CDR3 spans 18 amino acids. The CDR3 region has the DNA TGTGCCAGCAGTGACCCCCTCAGGGGCGGGAGAAGGACAGATACGCAGTATTTT. Its protein is CASSDPLRGGRRTDTQYF.

V and J are TRBV3-1 (or the pseudogene TRBV3-2) and TRBJ1-2, with a possible D match to TRBD1 (6 bases). Trimming stripped 5 bases from V and 4 bases from J, with 17 bases between. CDR3 length: 15 amino acids. Germline CDR1 and CDR2: LGHDT and YNNKEL (reference sequence). CDR3: CASSSPGTPIYGYTF. The CDR3 DNA sequence: TGTGCCAGCAGCTCCCCCGGGACACCGATCTATGGCTACACCTTC.

The chain recombines TRBV11-2 with TRBJ2-1, with a tentative D call TRBD2 (5 bases). The CDR3 has 16 residues. Per the germline V gene, CDR1 is SGHAT and CDR2 is FQNNGV. V was trimmed by 2 bases and J by 5 bases, leaving 16 bases between them. The CDR3 region has the DNA TGTGCCAGCAGCTTAAACGGCGGGCTAGCCCACAATGAGCAGTTCTTC. It codes for CASSLNGGLAHNEQFF.

This clone was seen once. J is TRBJ1-3 and V is TRBV10-3; 7 nucleotides align to TRBD1. The CDR3 is 17 amino acids. The trim removed 6 bases at V and 0 bases at J, leaving 11 bases unmatched. Germline V CDR1 and CDR2: ENHRY, SYGVKD. The CDR3 protein is CAIRSPGQQNSGNTIYF. The CDR3 DNA sequence: TGTGCCATCAGGTCCCCGGGACAGCAAAACTCTGGAAACACCATATATTTT.

This clone showed up just once. This chain connects TRBV7-9 to TRBJ1-4, with D unclear. V lost 7 bases and J 8 bases, leaving 17 bases between the germline ends. CDR3 length equals 14 residues. Germline CDR1 is SEHNR and CDR2 is FQNEAQ (reference sequence). CDR3 sequence reads: CASTIEVIREKLFF. DNA of the CDR3: TGTGCCAGCACAATTGAGGTTATACGGGAAAAACTGTTTTTT.

CDR3 nucleotides: TGTGCCAGCAGCTTAGAGGGGACAGGGGGCACCGGGGAGCTGTTTTTT. Amino acid sequence: CASSLEGTGGTGELFF. The chain couples TRBV11-2 to TRBJ2-2; 11 bases map to TRBD1. Germline assignment: CDR1 SGHAT and CDR2 FQNNGV. The trim removed 0 bases at V and 4 bases at J, leaving 1 base unmatched. The CDR3 length is 16 residues.

This sequence joins TRBV2 and TRBJ2-5; a possible D gene is TRBD1 (5 bases). Germline CDR1 and CDR2: SNHLY and FYNNEI. The CDR3 extends over 15 amino acids. Trimming removed 4 bases at V and 5 bases at J, with 17 bases between. In DNA, the CDR3 is TGTGCCAGCAGTGGCTTAGGGGAAGTGGGGGAGACCCAGTACTTC. It codes for CASSGLGEVGETQYF.

The CDR3 loop reads CASSNRGQGGTDTQYF. The CDR3 DNA reads as TGTGCCAGCAGCAATCGTGGGCAGGGGGGCACAGATACGCAGTATTTT. This rearrangement joins TRBV21-1 to TRBJ2-3; the DNA was not compared with TRBD1, the D call given in the table. TRBV21-1 counts as a pseudogene. This CDR3 spans 16 amino acids.

The chain is built from TRBV7-9 and TRBJ2-1, with a tentative D call TRBD1 (5 bases). The CDR3 covers 14 residues. Per germline, CDR1 SEHNR and CDR2 FQNEAQ (reference sequence). V was pared by 5 bases and J by 10 bases, with 18 bases between. CDR3 in amino acids: CASSPPLRAGEQFF. CDR3 nucleotide sequence: TGTGCCAGCAGCCCGCCCCTTAGGGCAGGGGAGCAGTTCTTC.

The rearrangement links TRBV21-1 to TRBJ2-7; the table's TRBD2 call for D was not verified on the DNA. TRBV21-1 has pseudogene status. The CDR3 consists of 14 residues. The CDR3 loop reads CASSKFSGSYEQYF. CDR3 coding DNA: TGTGCCAGCAGCAAATTTAGCGGGAGCTACGAGCAGTACTTC.

The chain uses TRBV6-6 and TRBJ2-1, with TRBD2 identical over 9 bases. V lost 7 bases and J lost 5; bases outside the gene matches: 3. CDR1 and CDR2 (germline): MNHNY, SVGAGI (reference sequence). The CDR3 totals 13 residues. CDR3 region: CASMAGGHNEQFF. The CDR3, as DNA: TGTGCCAGCATGGCGGGAGGGCACAATGAGCAGTTCTTC.

In this sample, this clone turned up a few times. Here the CDR3 reads CASSLSWGLYEQYF. The CDR3 nucleotides read TGCGCCAGCAGCTTAAGCTGGGGGCTATACGAGCAGTACTTC. The rearrangement uses TRBV5-1 and TRBJ2-7; the D gene is possibly TRBD1 (6 bases). The V and J ends lost 2 bases and 4 bases respectively, with 13 bases between them. The germline V gene encodes CDR1 SGHRS and CDR2 YFSETQ. CDR3 length equals 14 residues.

The DNA of the CDR3 is TGTGCCAGAAGCCGGGGACAGGGCGAGGGGAACACTGAAGCTTTCTTT. The encoded protein is CARSRGQGEGNTEAFF. The chain carries TRBV5-3 and TRBJ1-1; 9 positions agree with TRBD1. TRBV5-3 is identified as an open reading frame with a role that is uncertain. The CDR3 is 16 amino acids. V lost 4 bases to trimming and J lost 1 base; unmatched junction nucleotides: 8.

This sequence joins TRBV3-1 (or the pseudogene TRBV3-2) and TRBJ1-3; unclear D gene. This CDR3 contains 19 residues. The V gene lost 2 bases and the J gene lost 1 base, with 21 bases spanning the gap. Per germline, CDR1 LGHDT and CDR2 YNNKEL (reference sequence). The CDR3 is CASSQSFGIGRGSGNTIYF. The CDR3, as DNA: TGTGCCAGCAGCCAAAGCTTCGGGATTGGGCGAGGATCTGGAAACACCATATATTTT.

The chain uses TRBV9 and TRBJ2-3, with D possibly being TRBD1 (6 bases). Germline V gene lookup returns CDR1 SGDLS and CDR2 YYNGEE. The CDR3 has 11 residues. V lost 3 bases and J lost 9, with 8 bases in between. As DNA, the CDR3 is TGTGCCAGCAGCGGAACAGGGACGCAGTATTTT. It encodes CASSGTGTQYF.

The chain employs TRBV5-1 and TRBJ2-1; TRBD1 aligns across 7 bases. The CDR3 is made up of 16 amino acids. The germline V gene has CDR1 SGHRS and CDR2 YFSETQ. Losses at the gene ends were 3 bases for V and 4 bases for J; bases not matched to a gene: 10. CDR3: CASSWGRTGLYNEQFF. The CDR3 bases are TGCGCCAGCAGCTGGGGCCGGACAGGCTTGTACAATGAGCAGTTCTTC.

The chain combines TRBV19 with TRBJ1-5, with TRBD1 matching 7 bases. Germline-derived CDR1 and CDR2 are LNHDA and SQIVND (reference sequence). The CDR3 spans 15 residues. V trimming: 6 bases; J trimming: 0 bases; junction bases outside the gene matches: 5. The CDR3 bases are TGTGCCAGTAGGGAACAGGGGTTTAGCAATCAGCCCCAGCATTTT. As protein: CASREQGFSNQPQHF.

The genes are TRBV18 and TRBJ2-5; the D gene is possibly TRBD2 (6 bases). V was clipped by 4 bases and J by 1 base, with 13 bases between them. CDR3 size: 15 residues. The germline gives CDR1 KGHSH, CDR2 LQKENI. The CDR3 nucleotides are TGTGCCAGCTCACGACGGGAGACAGCCCAAGAGACCCAGTACTTC. Encoded protein: CASSRRETAQETQYF.